This T cell receptor (beta chain) was profiled in a study of OX40 agonist ivuxolimab in advanced cancers. Study as a whole: Head and neck, renal cell, melanoma or hepatocellular carcinoma were the cancers that dose-escalation patients had. The study, taken as a whole, reports: More expanded clones were seen, on average, in CD8+ T cells than in CD4+.

Blood got drawn at baseline, again on cycle 4 day 1, and then on cycle 7 day 1. Looked up from germline, CDR1 is MNHNS and CDR2 is SASEGT. Deletions cut 0 bases from V and 3 bases from J, with 9 bases between. CDR3 length: 15 residues. Turning to this clone: No antigen is known for it.

This table comes from immunoSEQ multiplex PCR, and its TCRdb copy is limited to in-frame clones, with some not included. The table records under 90,000 clones, 86% of them present only once. Sequenced here: CD4+ or CD8+ T cells sorted from blood, sampled in a trial of the OX40 agonist ivuxolimab. This clonotype was sampled from an adult with an advanced solid tumor such as melanoma, head and neck, liver or kidney cancer. This chain links TRBV6-1 with TRBJ1-5, with D hard to call. The CDR3 reads CASSEAGNYNQPQHF. The CDR3 region has the DNA TGTGCCAGCAGTGAAGCAGGCAACTACAATCAGCCCCAGCATTTT.